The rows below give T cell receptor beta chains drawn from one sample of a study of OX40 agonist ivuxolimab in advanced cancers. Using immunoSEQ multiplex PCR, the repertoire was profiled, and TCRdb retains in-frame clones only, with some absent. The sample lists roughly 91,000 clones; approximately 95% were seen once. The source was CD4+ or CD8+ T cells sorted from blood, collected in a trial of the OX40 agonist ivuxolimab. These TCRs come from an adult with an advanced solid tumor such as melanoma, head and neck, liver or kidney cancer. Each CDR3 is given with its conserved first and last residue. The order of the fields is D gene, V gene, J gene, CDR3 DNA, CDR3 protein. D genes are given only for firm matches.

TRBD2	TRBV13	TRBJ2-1	TGTGCCAGCAGCGCGCGGGGGTACAATGAGCAGTTCTTC	CASSARGYNEQFF
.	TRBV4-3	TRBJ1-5	TGCGCCAGCAGCCAAGATAGGGCCGATGATCAGCCCCAGCATTTT	CASSQDRADDQPQHF
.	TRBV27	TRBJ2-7	TGTGCCAGCAGTTTGGCTCCCTTCTACGAGCAGTACTTC	CASSLAPFYEQYF
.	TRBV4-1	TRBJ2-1	TGCGCCAGCAGCCAAGATGTTGGGGATGAGCAGTTCTTC	CASSQDVGDEQFF
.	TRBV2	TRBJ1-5	TGTGCCAGCAGTGATGAGGGGGGTAGCAATCAGCCCCAGCATTTT	CASSDEGGSNQPQHF
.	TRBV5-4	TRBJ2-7	TGTGCCAGCAGCTTGGCAGGGGAAGTCTACGAGCAGTACTTC	CASSLAGEVYEQYF
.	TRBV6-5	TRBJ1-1	TGTGCCAGCAGTTACTACAGGACAATGAACACTGAAGCTTTCTTT	CASSYYRTMNTEAFF
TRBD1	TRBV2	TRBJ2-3	TGTGCCAGCAGTGGCCCAGGGGGCCACACAGATACGCAGTATTTT	CASSGPGGHTDTQYF
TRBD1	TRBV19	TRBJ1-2	TGTGCCACAAGACAGGGGCTACTCCCTAACTATGGCTACACCTTC	CATRQGLLPNYGYTF
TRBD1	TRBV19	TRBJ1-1	TGTGCCAGTAGTGTGACAGGGGGTGCTGAAGCTTTCTTT	CASSVTGGAEAFF
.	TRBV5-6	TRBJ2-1	TGTGCCAGCAGCTTTGGCGGACTCGACTACAATGAGCAGTTCTTC	CASSFGGLDYNEQFF
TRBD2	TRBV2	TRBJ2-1	TGTGCCAGCAGTCCGACTAGCGGGGGGTACAATGAGCAGTTCTTC	CASSPTSGGYNEQFF